Listed below are T cell receptor beta chains from one sample, sequenced in a study of blood T cell repertoires in COVID-19. Assay used: immunoSEQ multiplex PCR; TCRdb lists only in-frame clones, some missing. The profile shows approximately 280,000 clones, roughly 86% of them singletons. Specimen: peripheral blood. The source of these receptors is a young woman who had recovered from COVID-19. The CDR3 runs from the conserved cysteine through the conserved F or W. Fields, in order: D gene, J gene, V gene, clone size, CDR3 DNA, CDR3 protein. A D gene is named only where the DNA matches it firmly. Part of the rows lack a size; the others show once, few, many or a class for expanded clones.

D gene: TRBD1
J gene: TRBJ1-2
V gene: TRBV5-4
clone size: .
CDR3 DNA: TGTGCCAGCAGATTAACAGGGGGCGATGGCTACACCTTC
CDR3 protein: CASRLTGGDGYTF

D gene: .
J gene: TRBJ2-1
V gene: TRBV11-3
clone size: .
CDR3 DNA: TGTGCCAGCAGCTTAGGGAGAGGGTTCCATGAGCAGTTCTTC
CDR3 protein: CASSLGRGFHEQFF

D gene: TRBD1
J gene: TRBJ1-5
V gene: TRBV27
clone size: .
CDR3 DNA: TGTGCCAGCAGTTTATTGACAGGGGGCGTTGTTCAGCCCCAGCATTTT
CDR3 protein: CASSLLTGGVVQPQHF

D gene: .
J gene: TRBJ1-1
V gene: TRBV11-1
clone size: .
CDR3 DNA: TGTGCCAGCAGCCAGGAGGATTGGGCCGGAGCTTTCTTT
CDR3 protein: CASSQEDWAGAFF

D gene: .
J gene: TRBJ1-1
V gene: TRBV18
clone size: .
CDR3 DNA: TGTGCCAGCTCACCCAGGGTAGACACTGAAGCTTTCTTT
CDR3 protein: CASSPRVDTEAFF

D gene: .
J gene: TRBJ1-5
V gene: TRBV10-3
clone size: .
CDR3 DNA: TGTGCCATCAGTGCTGGGCAAGAAGGTCAGCCCCAGCATTTT
CDR3 protein: CAISAGQEGQPQHF

D gene: TRBD1
J gene: TRBJ1-1
V gene: TRBV15
clone size: .
CDR3 DNA: TGTGCCACCAGCAGATCCGGGACAGGGGGCCTACACACTGAAGCTTTCTTT
CDR3 protein: CATSRSGTGGLHTEAFF

D gene: .
J gene: TRBJ1-2
V gene: TRBV5-6
clone size: .
CDR3 DNA: TGTGCCAGCAGCTTTCATCGGGTAGACTATGGCTACACCTTC
CDR3 protein: CASSFHRVDYGYTF

D gene: TRBD1
J gene: TRBJ1-1
V gene: TRBV18
clone size: .
CDR3 DNA: TGTGCCAGCTCACCCGGACAGGGTGGTTTCTTT
CDR3 protein: CASSPGQGGFF

D gene: .
J gene: TRBJ2-3
V gene: TRBV12-5
clone size: .
CDR3 DNA: TGTGCTAGTGGTTTGTTTTTAACGTCGGGGTCAACAGATACGCAGTATTTT
CDR3 protein: CASGLFLTSGSTDTQYF

D gene: .
J gene: TRBJ2-7
V gene: TRBV4-1
clone size: .
CDR3 DNA: TGCGCCAGCAGCTCACTCCGGGACTCAAGATACGAGCAGTACTTC
CDR3 protein: CASSSLRDSRYEQYF

D gene: .
J gene: TRBJ2-3
V gene: TRBV4-1
clone size: .
CDR3 DNA: TGCGCCAGCAGCCAGAGCGGAGATACGCAGTATTTT
CDR3 protein: CASSQSGDTQYF

D gene: TRBD1
J gene: TRBJ2-1
V gene: TRBV5-1
clone size: .
CDR3 DNA: TGCGCCAGCAGCTCGACCGGGACAGGATACAATGAGCAGTTCTTC
CDR3 protein: CASSSTGTGYNEQFF

D gene: TRBD1
J gene: TRBJ1-2
V gene: TRBV6-2/TRBV6-3
clone size: .
CDR3 DNA: TGTGCCAGCAGTTACCTGGCGCAGGGGGATGGCTACACCTTC
CDR3 protein: CASSYLAQGDGYTF

D gene: .
J gene: TRBJ1-1
V gene: TRBV4-1
clone size: .
CDR3 DNA: TGCGCCAGCAGCCCCCCCGACAGGAACACTGAAGCTTTCTTT
CDR3 protein: CASSPPDRNTEAFF

D gene: TRBD2
J gene: TRBJ2-1
V gene: TRBV10-3
clone size: .
CDR3 DNA: TGTGCCATCATGGGAGGGACTGAGCAGTTCTTC
CDR3 protein: CAIMGGTEQFF

D gene: .
J gene: TRBJ1-3
V gene: TRBV4-3
clone size: few
CDR3 DNA: TGCGCCAGCAGCCAAGATGCGACAGTCTCTGGAAACACCATATATTTT
CDR3 protein: CASSQDATVSGNTIYF

D gene: TRBD2
J gene: TRBJ2-3
V gene: TRBV5-1
clone size: .
CDR3 DNA: TGCGCCAGCAGCACTGGGACTAGCGGCACAGATACGCAGTATTTT
CDR3 protein: CASSTGTSGTDTQYF

D gene: .
J gene: TRBJ1-2
V gene: TRBV5-8
clone size: .
CDR3 DNA: TGTGCCAGCAGCCCCGAGGGCCTCGGCGAAGGCTACACCTTC
CDR3 protein: CASSPEGLGEGYTF

D gene: TRBD1
J gene: TRBJ1-4
V gene: TRBV15
clone size: once
CDR3 DNA: TGTGCCACCAGCAGAGGCCCCAGGGGGACTAATGAAAAACTGTTTTTT
CDR3 protein: CATSRGPRGTNEKLFF

D gene: .
J gene: TRBJ2-3
V gene: TRBV20-1
clone size: .
CDR3 DNA: TGCAGTGCTAATGACGGGGAGGATCACACAGATACGCAGTATTTT
CDR3 protein: CSANDGEDHTDTQYF

D gene: TRBD1
J gene: TRBJ1-2
V gene: TRBV6-5
clone size: .
CDR3 DNA: TGTGCCAGCAGTTACTCTCCGGACAGGGGGCTCTATGGCTACACCTTC
CDR3 protein: CASSYSPDRGLYGYTF

D gene: .
J gene: TRBJ1-3
V gene: TRBV20-1
clone size: .
CDR3 DNA: TGCAGTGCTAGTCAGGGTAGCGGAAACACCATATATTTT
CDR3 protein: CSASQGSGNTIYF

D gene: TRBD1
J gene: TRBJ1-2
V gene: TRBV28
clone size: .
CDR3 DNA: TGTGGAATCGGTAGCGGACAGGGATATGGCTACACCTTC
CDR3 protein: CGIGSGQGYGYTF

D gene: .
J gene: TRBJ1-2
V gene: TRBV5-4
clone size: .
CDR3 DNA: TGTGCATTCTCAGAGGGTCTGGACGGCTACACCTTC
CDR3 protein: CAFSEGLDGYTF

D gene: TRBD2
J gene: TRBJ2-7
V gene: TRBV6-5
clone size: .
CDR3 DNA: TGTGCCAGCACCACTGAGCGGGGGTTCTACGAGCAGTACTTC
CDR3 protein: CASTTERGFYEQYF

D gene: .
J gene: TRBJ1-2
V gene: TRBV6-2/TRBV6-3
clone size: .
CDR3 DNA: TGTGCCAGCAGTTACGACCGGGTTCCGGGAGGCTACACCTTC
CDR3 protein: CASSYDRVPGGYTF

D gene: TRBD2
J gene: TRBJ2-1
V gene: TRBV4-1
clone size: .
CDR3 DNA: TGCGCCAGCAGCCCGGGACTAGCGGTTAATGAGCAGTTCTTC
CDR3 protein: CASSPGLAVNEQFF

D gene: TRBD2
J gene: TRBJ2-1
V gene: TRBV24-1
clone size: .
CDR3 DNA: TGTGCCACCAGTGGGGTAGCGGGGAAAGAGCATGAGCAGTTCTTC
CDR3 protein: CATSGVAGKEHEQFF